The 16 T cell receptor beta chains given below trace back to one sample, sequenced in a study of T-cell reconstitution after alpha-beta-depleted transplantation in children. Using unique molecular identifiers, the investigators prepared the TCRbeta library. TCRdb fed the PCR reads into MiXCR, producing one record per CDR3 protein. This table holds hundreds of thousands of distinct CDR3 sequences, roughly 13% found once. Sample: PBMCs, mostly from graft donor cells, taken 360 days after TCRalphabeta/CD19-depleted stem cell transplant. The receptors shown here come from a male patient younger than 18 who had a stem cell transplant for acute myeloid leukemia, so the T cells may come from the graft donor.

Many counts were recorded for this clonotype. The chain uses TRBV27 and TRBJ2-5, with D possibly being TRBD2 (6 bases). The CDR3 totals 16 residues. From germline, CDR1 is MNHEY and CDR2 SMNVEV (reference sequence). Trimming cost V 2 bases and J 2 bases, with 15 bases left between them. CDR3 region: CASSLGSGPLQETQYF. The CDR3 coding sequence is TGTGCCAGCAGTTTAGGGAGCGGGCCCCTTCAAGAGACCCAGTACTTC.

V gene TRBV30 combines with J gene TRBJ1-1, with D unclear. CDR1 GTSNPN and CDR2 SVGIG come from the germline V gene (reference sequence). The CDR3 length is 14 residues. V lost 0 bases and J 6 bases, leaving 14 bases between the germline ends. The CDR3 protein is CAWSVLEGISEAFF. The CDR3 coding sequence is TGTGCCTGGAGTGTACTAGAGGGTATCTCTGAAGCTTTCTTT. The full variable domain, rest sourced from reference TRBV30 and TRBJ1-1, is SQTIHQWPATLVQPVGSPLSLECTVEGTSNPNLYWYRQAAGRGLQLLFYSVGIGQISSEVPQNLSASRPQDRQFILSSKKLLLSDSGFYLCAWSVLEGISEAFFGQGTRLTVV.

This clonotype was recorded many times. V and J are TRBV28 and TRBJ2-3, with D tentatively TRBD2 (6 bases). This CDR3 comprises 14 residues. V lost 3 bases and J 3 bases, leaving 10 bases between the germline ends. The germline V gene encodes CDR1 MDHEN and CDR2 SYDVKM. Written as DNA, the CDR3 is TGTGCCAGCAGTTTGTGGCTAGCGACAGATACGCAGTATTTT. Its protein is CASSLWLATDTQYF.

The chain uses TRBV2 and TRBJ1-1; 7 nucleotides line up with TRBD1. V was pared by 7 bases and J by 0 bases, with 11 bases of the junction left unmatched. CDR3 length: 16 residues. Germline CDR1 SNHLY, CDR2 FYNNEI. In DNA form, the CDR3 reads TGTGCCAGCATGAGTGGGGACAGAATCATGAACACTGAAGCTTTCTTT. Encoded protein: CASMSGDRIMNTEAFF.

This clonotype was counted ten times or more. This sequence joins TRBV20-1 and TRBJ2-3, with 11 nucleotides matching TRBD2. J lost 0 bases, V lost 5 bases, and 4 bases had no gene match. The CDR3 runs to 15 residues. Germline CDR1 is DFQATT and CDR2 is SNEGSKA (reference sequence). The CDR3 bases are TGCAGTGCTTCCCGGACTAGCGGGAGCACAGATACGCAGTATTTT. This encodes CSASRTSGSTDTQYF.

The gene calls are TRBV12-3 or TRBV12-4 and TRBJ2-3; 15 bases map to TRBD2. The CDR3 length is 19 residues. V gave up 7 bases and J gave up 5 bases; unmatched junction bases: 16. The CDR3 nucleotides read TGTGCCAGCACCAGGGGACTAGCGGGAGGTTTCAAGCTAGGAGATACGCAGTATTTT. Translation gives CASTRGLAGGFKLGDTQYF.

The chain uses TRBV18 and TRBJ2-3; 7 positions agree with TRBD1. Per germline, CDR1 KGHSH and CDR2 LQKENI. The length of the CDR3 is 17 residues. The trim removed 5 bases at V and 0 bases at J, leaving 11 bases unmatched. Written as DNA, the CDR3 is TGTGCCAGCTCAATCCGGACAGGAACGTTTAGCACAGATACGCAGTATTTT. Protein sequence: CASSIRTGTFSTDTQYF.

The rearrangement links TRBV6-6 to TRBJ1-2, with D perhaps matching TRBD1 (5 bases). This CDR3 has 13 residues. V was cut by 3 bases and J by 5 bases, with 10 bases left in between. Per germline, CDR1 MNHNY and CDR2 SVGAGI (reference sequence). The CDR3 region is CASSYLGGYGYTF. The CDR3 DNA is TGTGCCAGCAGTTATTTGGGGGGTTATGGCTACACCTTC.

This clonotype was recorded a few times. This chain links TRBV5-1 with TRBJ2-2, with TRBD1 matching 10 bases. This CDR3 has 17 residues. Unmatched junction bases numbered 7, after V lost 3 bases and J lost 2 bases. Germline-derived CDR1 and CDR2 are SGHRS and YFSETQ. CDR3 sequence: CASSSGTGASNTGELFF. The CDR3 DNA reads TGCGCCAGCAGCTCCGGGACAGGGGCAAGTAACACCGGGGAGCTGTTTTTT.

This clonotype was detected many times. V is TRBV20-1 and J is TRBJ2-7, with 11 bases aligning to TRBD2. The CDR3 spans 14 residues. CDR1 is DFQATT and CDR2 is SNEGSKA in the germline V gene (reference sequence). The ends lost 6 bases at V and 3 bases at J; junction bases unmatched: 7. CDR3 in amino acids: CSATPLAGVYEQYF. In DNA form, the CDR3 reads TGCAGTGCCACCCCACTAGCGGGGGTCTACGAGCAGTACTTC.

In its sample, this clonotype was seen many times. The chain links TRBV20-1 to TRBJ2-1; 9 positions agree with TRBD2. The junction had 4 bases not matched to a gene; V was cut back by 5 bases and J by 2 bases. Germline loops: CDR1 DFQATT, CDR2 SNEGSKA (reference sequence). The CDR3 is 14 amino acids. The CDR3 bases are TGCAGTGCTGTAGCGGGAGAGACCTACAATGAGCAGTTCTTC. As protein: CSAVAGETYNEQFF.

Only a few counts were recorded for this clonotype. The genes are TRBV7-3 and TRBJ2-5, with D unclear. The CDR3 is made up of 17 amino acids. Germline lookup yields CDR1 SGHTA and CDR2 FQGTGA. Trimming pared 3 bases from V and 0 bases from J, leaving 17 bases between. The CDR3 loop reads CASSFGWHKPYQETQYF. The CDR3 nucleotides are TGTGCCAGCAGCTTCGGGTGGCACAAACCGTACCAAGAGACCCAGTACTTC.

The chain recombines TRBV12-3 or TRBV12-4 with TRBJ2-7, with 10 bases matching TRBD2. V lost 5 bases and J lost 1; bases outside the gene matches: 8. This CDR3 is 16 amino acids long. In DNA, the CDR3 is TGTGCCAGCAGTCCGCTAGCGGGAGCCTTGTCCTACGAGCAGTACTTC. This gives the protein CASSPLAGALSYEQYF.

This clonotype was counted between two and nine times. This sequence joins TRBV28 and TRBJ1-5; no reliable D call. The CDR3 runs 14 residues. CDR1 and CDR2 (germline): MDHEN, SYDVKM. V gave up 3 bases and J gave up 3 bases, with 9 bases separating them. CDR3 in amino acids: CASSFGLINQPQHF. The CDR3 nucleotides are TGTGCCAGCAGTTTTGGACTGATCAATCAGCCCCAGCATTTT.

This clonotype appeared many times. J is TRBJ2-1 and V is TRBV3-1; 7 bases match TRBD2. The germline V gene encodes CDR1 LGHDT and CDR2 YNNKEL (reference sequence). The V segment lost 1 base and the J segment 10 bases; nucleotides outside the gene matches: 16. The CDR3 contains 17 residues. The CDR3 loop is CASSQVLQAGAPREQFF. The CDR3 bases are TGTGCCAGCAGCCAAGTATTACAGGCGGGAGCGCCCCGGGAGCAGTTCTTC.

This clonotype occurred many times. J is TRBJ2-3 and V is TRBV19; the match to TRBD2 covers 8 bases. The CDR3 is made up of 15 amino acids. Germline V CDR1 and CDR2: LNHDA, SQIVND (reference sequence). With V trimmed by 3 bases and J by 3 bases, 5 bases remained unmatched. The CDR3 DNA reads as TGTGCCAGTAGTATCAGCGGGAGTGTTACAGATACGCAGTATTTT. It specifies CASSISGSVTDTQYF.